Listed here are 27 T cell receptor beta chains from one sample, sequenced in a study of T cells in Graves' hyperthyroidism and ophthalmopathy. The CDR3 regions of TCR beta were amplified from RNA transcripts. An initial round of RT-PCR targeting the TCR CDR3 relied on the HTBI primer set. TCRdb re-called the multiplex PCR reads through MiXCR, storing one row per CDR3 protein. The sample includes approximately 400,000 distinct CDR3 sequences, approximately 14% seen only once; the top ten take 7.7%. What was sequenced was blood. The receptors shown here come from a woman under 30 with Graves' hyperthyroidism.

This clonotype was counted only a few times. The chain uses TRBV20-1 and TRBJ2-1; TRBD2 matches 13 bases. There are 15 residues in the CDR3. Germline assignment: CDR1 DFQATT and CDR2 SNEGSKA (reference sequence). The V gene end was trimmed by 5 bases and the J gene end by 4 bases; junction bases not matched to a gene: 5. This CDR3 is CSAASTSGGYNEQFF. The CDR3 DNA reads TGCAGTGCTGCTTCGACTAGCGGGGGGTACAATGAGCAGTTCTTC.

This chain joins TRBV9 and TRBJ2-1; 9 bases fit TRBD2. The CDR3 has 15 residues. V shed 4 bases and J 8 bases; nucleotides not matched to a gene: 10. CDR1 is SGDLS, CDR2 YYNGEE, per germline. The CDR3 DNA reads TGTGCCAGCAGCCCCCGGGAGCGGGAGGACTATGAGCAGTTCTTC. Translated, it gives CASSPREREDYEQFF.

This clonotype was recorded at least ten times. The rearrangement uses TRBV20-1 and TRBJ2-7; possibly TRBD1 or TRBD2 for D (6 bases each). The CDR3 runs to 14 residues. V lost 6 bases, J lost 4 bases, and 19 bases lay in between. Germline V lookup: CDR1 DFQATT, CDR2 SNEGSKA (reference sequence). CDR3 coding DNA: TGCAGTGCGGGGGCCGGGGGAAGGAATTACGAGCAGTACTTC. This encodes CSAGAGGRNYEQYF.

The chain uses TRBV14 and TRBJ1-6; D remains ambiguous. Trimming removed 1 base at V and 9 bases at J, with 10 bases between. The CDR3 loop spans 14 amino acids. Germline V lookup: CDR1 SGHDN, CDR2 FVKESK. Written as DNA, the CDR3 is TGTGCCAGCAGCCAAGGGCGTATTGGTTCACCCCTCCACTTT. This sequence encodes CASSQGRIGSPLHF.

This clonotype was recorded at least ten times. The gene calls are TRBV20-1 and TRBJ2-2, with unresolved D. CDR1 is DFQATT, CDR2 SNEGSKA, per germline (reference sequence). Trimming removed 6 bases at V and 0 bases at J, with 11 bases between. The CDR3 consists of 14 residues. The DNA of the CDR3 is TGCAGTGCCCGAGACCTTCCGAACACCGGGGAGCTGTTTTTT. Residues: CSARDLPNTGELFF.

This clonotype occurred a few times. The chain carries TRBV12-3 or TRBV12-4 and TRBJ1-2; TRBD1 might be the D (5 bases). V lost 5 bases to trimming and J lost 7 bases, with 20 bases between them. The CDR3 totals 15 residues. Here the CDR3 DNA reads TGTGCCAGCAGTCCACCCCAGGGCGGGGCCGCTGGCTACACCTTC. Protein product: CASSPPQGGAAGYTF.

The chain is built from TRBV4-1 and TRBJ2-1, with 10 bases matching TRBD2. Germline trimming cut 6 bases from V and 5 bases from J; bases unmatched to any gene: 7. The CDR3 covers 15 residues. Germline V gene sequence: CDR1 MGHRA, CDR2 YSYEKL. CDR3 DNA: TGCGCCAGCAGTCTTACTAGCGGGGTTCACAATGAGCAGTTCTTC. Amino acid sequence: CASSLTSGVHNEQFF.

CDR3 in DNA: TGTGCCAGCAGCGCTCTCACGGGGGACACTGAAGCTTTCTTT. Translating gives CASSALTGDTEAFF. The J gene is TRBJ1-1, the V gene TRBV9; TRBD1 is a possible D gene (5 bases). V lost 3 bases and J lost 3, with 12 bases in between. This CDR3 comprises 14 residues. Germline V CDR1 and CDR2: SGDLS, YYNGEE.

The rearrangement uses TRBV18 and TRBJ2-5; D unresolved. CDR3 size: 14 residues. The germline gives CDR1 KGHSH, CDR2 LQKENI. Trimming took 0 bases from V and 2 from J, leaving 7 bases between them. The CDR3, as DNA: TGTGCCAGCTCACCACCGAGGCCTCAAGAGACCCAGTACTTC. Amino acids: CASSPPRPQETQYF.

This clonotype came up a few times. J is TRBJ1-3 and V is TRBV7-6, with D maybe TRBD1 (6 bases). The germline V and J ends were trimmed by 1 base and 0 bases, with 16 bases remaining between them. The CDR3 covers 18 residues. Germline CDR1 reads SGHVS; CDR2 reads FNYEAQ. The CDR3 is CASSLGPYRAHSGNTIYF. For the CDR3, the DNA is TGTGCCAGCAGCTTAGGCCCCTACAGGGCTCACTCTGGAAACACCATATATTTT.

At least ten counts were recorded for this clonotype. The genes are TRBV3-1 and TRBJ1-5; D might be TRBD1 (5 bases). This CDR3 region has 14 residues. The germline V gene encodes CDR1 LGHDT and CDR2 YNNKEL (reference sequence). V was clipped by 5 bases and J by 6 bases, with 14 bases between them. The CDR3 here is CASSAGPGGQPQHF. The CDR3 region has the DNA TGTGCCAGCAGCGCCGGGCCTGGGGGTCAGCCCCAGCATTTT.

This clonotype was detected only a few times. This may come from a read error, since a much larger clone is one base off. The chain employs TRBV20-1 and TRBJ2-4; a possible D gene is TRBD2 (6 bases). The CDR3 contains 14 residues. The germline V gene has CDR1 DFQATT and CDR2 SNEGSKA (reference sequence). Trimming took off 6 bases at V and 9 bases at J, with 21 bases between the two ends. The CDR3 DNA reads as TGCAGTGCGTTTCCCTCACTAGCTCTAGGCATTCAGTACTTC. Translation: CSAFPSLALGIQYF.

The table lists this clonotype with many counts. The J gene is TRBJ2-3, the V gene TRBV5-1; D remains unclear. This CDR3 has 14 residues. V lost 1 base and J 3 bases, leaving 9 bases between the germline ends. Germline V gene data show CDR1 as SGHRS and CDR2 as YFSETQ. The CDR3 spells CASSLLESTDTQYF. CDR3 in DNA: TGCGCCAGCAGCTTGCTAGAGTCTACAGATACGCAGTATTTT. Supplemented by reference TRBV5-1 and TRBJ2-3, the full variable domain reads KAGVTQTPRYLIKTRGQQVTLSCSPISGHRSVSWYQQTPGQGLQFLFEYFSETQRNKGNFPGRFSGRQFSNSRSEMNVSTLELGDSALYLCASSLLESTDTQYFGPGTRLTVL.

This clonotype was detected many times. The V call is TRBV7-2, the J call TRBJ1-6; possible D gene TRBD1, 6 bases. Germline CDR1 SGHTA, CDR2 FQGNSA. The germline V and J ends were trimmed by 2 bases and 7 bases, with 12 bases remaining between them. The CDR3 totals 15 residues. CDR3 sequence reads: CASSLFGGPNSPLHF. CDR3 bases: TGTGCCAGCAGCTTATTTGGGGGGCCCAATTCACCCCTCCACTTT.

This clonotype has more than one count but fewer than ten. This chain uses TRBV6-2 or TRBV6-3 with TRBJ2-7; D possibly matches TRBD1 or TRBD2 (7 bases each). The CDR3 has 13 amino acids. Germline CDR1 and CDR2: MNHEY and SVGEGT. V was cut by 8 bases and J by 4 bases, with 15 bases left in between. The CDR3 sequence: CASVTGEGYEQYF. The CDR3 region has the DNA TGTGCCAGCGTCACAGGGGAGGGTTACGAGCAGTACTTC.

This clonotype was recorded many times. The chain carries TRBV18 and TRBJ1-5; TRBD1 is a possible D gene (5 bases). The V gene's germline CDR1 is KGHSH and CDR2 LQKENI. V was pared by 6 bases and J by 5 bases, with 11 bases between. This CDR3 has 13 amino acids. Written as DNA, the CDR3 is TGTGCCAGCTCCTCAGGGTCAGATCAGCCCCAGCATTTT. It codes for CASSSGSDQPQHF.

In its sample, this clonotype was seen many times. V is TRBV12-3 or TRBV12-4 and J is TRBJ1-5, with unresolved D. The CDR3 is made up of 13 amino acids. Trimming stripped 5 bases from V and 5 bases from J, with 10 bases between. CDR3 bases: TGTGCCAGCAGTGAAACACGAGATCAGCCCCAGCATTTT. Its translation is CASSETRDQPQHF.

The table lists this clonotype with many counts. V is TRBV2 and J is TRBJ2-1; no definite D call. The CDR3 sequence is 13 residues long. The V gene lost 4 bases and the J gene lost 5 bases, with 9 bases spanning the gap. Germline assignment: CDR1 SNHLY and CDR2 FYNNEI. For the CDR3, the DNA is TGTGCCAGCAGTGTTGCTGGGAACAATGAGCAGTTCTTC. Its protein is CASSVAGNNEQFF.

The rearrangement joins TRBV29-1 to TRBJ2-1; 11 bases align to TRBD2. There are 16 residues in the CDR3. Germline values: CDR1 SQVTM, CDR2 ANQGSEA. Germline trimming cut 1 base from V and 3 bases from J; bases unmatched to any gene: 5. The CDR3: CSVEGMTSGDYNEQFF. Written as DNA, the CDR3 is TGCAGCGTTGAAGGGATGACTAGCGGGGACTACAATGAGCAGTTCTTC.

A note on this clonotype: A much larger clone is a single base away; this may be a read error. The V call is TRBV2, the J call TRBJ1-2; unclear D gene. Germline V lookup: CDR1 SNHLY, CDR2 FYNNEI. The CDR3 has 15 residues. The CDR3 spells CASSLETLTNYGCTF. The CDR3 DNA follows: TGTGCCAGCAGTCTAGAAACCCTTACTAACTATGGCTGCACCTTC.

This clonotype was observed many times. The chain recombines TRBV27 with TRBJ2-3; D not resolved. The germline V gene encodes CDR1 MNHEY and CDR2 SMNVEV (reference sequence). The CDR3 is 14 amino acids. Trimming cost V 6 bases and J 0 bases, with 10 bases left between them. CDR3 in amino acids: CASSLDGSTDTQYF. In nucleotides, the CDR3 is TGTGCCAGCAGCTTAGATGGTAGCACAGATACGCAGTATTTT.

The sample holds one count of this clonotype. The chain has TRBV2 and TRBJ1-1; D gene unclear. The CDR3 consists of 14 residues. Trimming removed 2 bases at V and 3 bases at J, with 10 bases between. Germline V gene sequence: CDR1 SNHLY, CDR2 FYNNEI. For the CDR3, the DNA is TGTGCCAGCAGTGAAAGTGCGGGGTACACTGAAGCTTTCTTT. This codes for CASSESAGYTEAFF.

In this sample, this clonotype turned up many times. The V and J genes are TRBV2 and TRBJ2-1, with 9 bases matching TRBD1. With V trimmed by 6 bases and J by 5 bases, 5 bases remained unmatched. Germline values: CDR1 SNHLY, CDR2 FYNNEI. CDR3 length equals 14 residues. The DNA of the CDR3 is TGTGCCAGCAGAAGGGACAGGGTGGACAATGAGCAGTTCTTC. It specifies CASRRDRVDNEQFF.

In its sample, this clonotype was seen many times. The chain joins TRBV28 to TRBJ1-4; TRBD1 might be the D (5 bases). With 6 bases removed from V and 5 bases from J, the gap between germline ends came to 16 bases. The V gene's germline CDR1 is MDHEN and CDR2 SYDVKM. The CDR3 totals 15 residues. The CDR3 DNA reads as TGTGCCAGCAGCTATACCGGGACTGCAAATGAAAAACTGTTTTTT. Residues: CASSYTGTANEKLFF.

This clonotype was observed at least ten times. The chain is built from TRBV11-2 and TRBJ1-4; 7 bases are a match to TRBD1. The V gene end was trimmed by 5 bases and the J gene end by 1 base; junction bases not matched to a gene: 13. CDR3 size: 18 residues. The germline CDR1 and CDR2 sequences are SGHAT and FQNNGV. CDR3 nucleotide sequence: TGTGCCAGCAGCGTGACCCACAGGGGACGAGAAACTAATGAAAAACTGTTTTTT. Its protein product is CASSVTHRGRETNEKLFF.

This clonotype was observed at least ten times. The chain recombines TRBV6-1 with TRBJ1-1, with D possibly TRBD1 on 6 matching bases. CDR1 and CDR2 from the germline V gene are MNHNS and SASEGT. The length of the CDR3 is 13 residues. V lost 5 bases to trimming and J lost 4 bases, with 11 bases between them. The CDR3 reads CASSSGAGTEAFF. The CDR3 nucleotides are TGTGCCAGCAGTTCAGGGGCGGGCACTGAAGCTTTCTTT.

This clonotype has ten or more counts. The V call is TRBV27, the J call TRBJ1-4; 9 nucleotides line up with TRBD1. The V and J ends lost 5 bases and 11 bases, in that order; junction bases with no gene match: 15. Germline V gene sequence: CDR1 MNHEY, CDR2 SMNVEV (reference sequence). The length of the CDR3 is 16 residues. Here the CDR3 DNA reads TGTGCCAGCAGTCCCCGCCCCGGGACAGGGTTGCAGAAACTGTTTTTT. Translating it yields CASSPRPGTGLQKLFF.